These 32 T cell receptor beta chains were all obtained from the same sample, sequenced in a study of metastatic and nonmetastatic thyroid tumors. Thyroid surgery took place with no prior treatment in any patient. TCRdb re-called the PCR reads through MiXCR. The sample lists over 9,500 clones; approximately 33% were seen once. The sample consisted of tumor tissue. These receptors were collected from a male donor with papillary thyroid cancer or a benign thyroid nodule (not recorded which). Some clones in this sample may be carry-over from other donors' samples.

The rearrangement uses TRBV20-1 and TRBJ2-7; D uncertain. Trimming removed 3 bases at V and 0 bases at J, with 18 bases between. The V gene's germline CDR1 is DFQATT and CDR2 SNEGSKA (reference sequence). The CDR3 has 16 amino acids. The CDR3 nucleotides read TGCAGTGCTAGTCCCCGGAAGGCGGATAGCTCCTACGAGCAGTACTTC. It is translated as CSASPRKADSSYEQYF.

This clone was recorded many times. The rearrangement links TRBV11-3 to TRBJ2-5; a weak D match, TRBD2 (7 bases). The CDR3 extends over 15 amino acids. Per germline, CDR1 SGHNT and CDR2 YENEEA. V lost 4 bases and J 5 bases, leaving 17 bases between the germline ends. The CDR3 coding sequence is TGTGCCAGCAGCTCAGAAGGGGGGGCACGGGAGACCCAGTACTTC. Amino acid sequence: CASSSEGGARETQYF.

This clone is labeled medium-sized. The V gene is TRBV5-1, the J gene TRBJ1-2, with 8 bases aligning to TRBD1. Germline V gene data show CDR1 as SGHRS and CDR2 as YFSETQ. This CDR3 is 16 amino acids long. V shed 0 bases and J 4 bases; nucleotides not matched to a gene: 8. As DNA, the CDR3 is TGCGCCAGCAGCTTGGACGGGCAGGGGGCTGTCTATGGCTACACCTTC. It codes for CASSLDGQGAVYGYTF.

V and J are TRBV20-1 and TRBJ2-1; D not certain. The germline V and J ends were trimmed by 2 bases and 8 bases, with 16 bases remaining between them. The CDR3 length is 14 residues. Germline CDR1 DFQATT, CDR2 SNEGSKA (reference sequence). The CDR3 DNA follows: TGCAGTGCTAGACCCTATAGCCACAGAGATGAGCAGTTCTTC. This gives the protein CSARPYSHRDEQFF.

The chain joins TRBV30 to TRBJ1-1, with unresolved D. The germline V gene has CDR1 GTSNPN and CDR2 SVGIG (reference sequence). V dropped 5 bases and J dropped 5 bases, with 6 bases sitting between them. The CDR3 contains 10 residues. Here the CDR3 DNA reads TGTGCCTGGGGAAGAACTGAAGCTTTCTTT. It translates to CAWGRTEAFF. The variable domain in full, completed from reference TRBV30 and TRBJ1-1, reads SQTIHQWPATLVQPVGSPLSLECTVEGTSNPNLYWYRQAAGRGLQLLFYSVGIGQISSEVPQNLSASRPQDRQFILSSKKLLLSDSGFYLCAWGRTEAFFGQGTRLTVV.

This clone counts as medium-sized. This chain connects TRBV30 to TRBJ1-2; D is undetermined. There are 14 residues in the CDR3. Trimming pared 3 bases from V and 2 bases from J, leaving 13 bases between. Looked up from germline, CDR1 is GTSNPN and CDR2 is SVGIG (reference sequence). CDR3 nucleotides: TGTGCCTGGAGCGTGACCGGACGGAACTATGGCTACACCTTC. This gives the protein CAWSVTGRNYGYTF.

The rearrangement links TRBV7-3 to TRBJ2-7; D remains ambiguous. Trimming stripped 5 bases from V and 3 bases from J, with 8 bases between. This CDR3 is 12 amino acids long. The germline CDR1 and CDR2 sequences are SGHTA and FQGTGA. The CDR3: CASSPDGYEQYF. CDR3 coding DNA: TGTGCCAGCAGCCCCGACGGCTACGAGCAGTACTTC.

A note on this clone: At one end, the junction sequence differs from germline, possibly due to a read error. V usage is TRBV5-1 and J usage is TRBJ2-3, with D possibly being TRBD1 (5 bases). The CDR3 runs 19 residues. Looked up from germline, CDR1 is SGHRS and CDR2 is YFSETQ. The CDR3 DNA reads as TGCGCCAGCAGCTTGCGTCGTGTCCGTTCGGTTGGGGCGTCAGATACACAGTATTTT. Translating it yields CASSLRRVRSVGASDTQYF.

The chain carries TRBV20-1 and TRBJ1-1, with D maybe TRBD1 (6 bases). The germline V and J ends were trimmed by 3 bases and 2 bases, with 16 bases remaining between them. The CDR3 is made up of 15 amino acids. Per the germline V gene, CDR1 is DFQATT and CDR2 is SNEGSKA (reference sequence). DNA for the CDR3: TGCAGTGCTAGCAACAAAGGGGGACCCAACACTGAAGCTTTCTTT. Translation gives CSASNKGGPNTEAFF.

This chain connects TRBV24-1 to TRBJ1-5; no firm D call. Looked up from germline, CDR1 is KGHDR and CDR2 is SFDVKD. CDR3 size: 13 residues. V was trimmed by 5 bases and J by 7 bases, leaving 11 bases between them. The DNA of the CDR3 is TGTGCCACCAGTGCCGGTCTCAGGCAGCCCCAGCATTTT. Encoded protein: CATSAGLRQPQHF.

Within the sample, this clone is medium-sized. The gene calls are TRBV27 and TRBJ1-1, with 7 bases aligning to TRBD1. This CDR3 comprises 15 residues. Germline V CDR1 and CDR2: MNHEY, SMNVEV (reference sequence). Unmatched junction bases numbered 12, after V lost 3 bases and J lost 8 bases. DNA for the CDR3: TGTGCCAGCAGTTTTAGCCGGACAGGAATTGGAGAAGCTTTCTTT. This sequence encodes CASSFSRTGIGEAFF.

The rearrangement joins TRBV5-1 to TRBJ2-1, with D possibly TRBD1 on 6 matching bases. Germline-derived CDR1 and CDR2 are SGHRS and YFSETQ. This CDR3 has 13 residues. V was clipped by 4 bases and J by 7 bases, with 12 bases between them. CDR3 loop: CASSPEQGNEQFF. CDR3 nucleotides: TGCGCCAGCAGCCCCGAACAGGGTAATGAGCAGTTCTTC.

This clone was seen repeatedly, ten times or more. The rearrangement uses TRBV11-2 and TRBJ1-1, with D possibly TRBD1 on 6 matching bases. Per the germline V gene, CDR1 is SGHAT and CDR2 is FQNNGV. The CDR3 totals 16 residues. Deletions cut 2 bases from V and 6 bases from J, with 19 bases between. CDR3 amino acids: CASSLFGGVGKAEAFF. CDR3 DNA sequence: TGTGCCAGCAGCTTATTTGGGGGCGTCGGAAAAGCTGAAGCTTTCTTT.

This clone is categorized as medium-sized. V gene TRBV6-1 combines with J gene TRBJ1-1; a possible D gene is TRBD1 (5 bases). V shed 5 bases and J shed 6 bases, with 13 bases lying between them. Germline lookup yields CDR1 MNHNS and CDR2 SASEGT. The CDR3 consists of 13 residues. In DNA, the CDR3 is TGTGCCAGCAGTTTAGAGGGGAGGGCTGAAGCTTTCTTT. Translation: CASSLEGRAEAFF.

This clone has only a few counts. V usage is TRBV7-3 and J usage is TRBJ2-2; either TRBD1 or TRBD2 may supply D (5 bases each). Germline CDR1 SGHTA, CDR2 FQGTGA. The V gene lost 3 bases and the J gene lost 5 bases, with 7 bases spanning the gap. The CDR3 contains 13 residues. CDR3 nucleotides: TGTGCCAGCAGCTTGGGGGAAACCGGGGAGCTGTTTTTT. Translation gives CASSLGETGELFF.

With regard to this clone: One end of the junction is discordant with germline, which a read error may explain. CDR3 residues: CATSCGPSGANVLTF. For the CDR3, the DNA is TGTGCCACCAGCTGCGGACCCTCTGGGGCTAACGTCCTGACTTTC. The gene calls are TRBV15 and TRBJ2-6, with a weak D call TRBD1 (5 bases). CDR3 length: 15 amino acids. Germline CDR1 and CDR2: LNHNV and YYDKDF (reference sequence).

This clone came up many times. The V and J genes are TRBV2 and TRBJ1-6; D is perhaps TRBD1 (5 bases). This CDR3 region has 16 residues. The V end was cut by 7 bases, the J end by 7 bases, with 20 bases between. The germline gives CDR1 SNHLY, CDR2 FYNNEI. For the CDR3, the DNA is TGTGCCAGCACCGAAAACCCAGGGAGTCGCAATTCACCCCTCCACTTT. Translating it yields CASTENPGSRNSPLHF. The whole variable domain, filled in from reference TRBV2 and TRBJ1-6, reads EPEVTQTPSHQVTQMGQEVILRCVPISNHLYFYWYRQILGQKVEFLVSFYNNEISEKSEIFDDQFSVERPDGSNFTLKIRSTKLEDSAMYFCASTENPGSRNSPLHFGNGTRLTVT.

This rearrangement joins TRBV5-1 to TRBJ2-7, with D perhaps matching TRBD1 (6 bases). The length of the CDR3 is 13 residues. V lost 0 bases and J 2 bases, leaving 6 bases between the germline ends. Looked up from germline, CDR1 is SGHRS and CDR2 is YFSETQ. The CDR3 spells CASSLDRAYEQYF. The CDR3 DNA follows: TGCGCCAGCAGCTTGGACAGGGCCTACGAGCAGTACTTC.

This clone ranks as medium-sized (0.01 to 0.1%). The chain employs TRBV30 and TRBJ1-5, with a possible D match to TRBD1 (5 bases). The CDR3 has 16 residues. Trimming removed 0 bases from V and 2 bases from J, with 14 bases in between. Germline CDR1 and CDR2: GTSNPN and SVGIG (reference sequence). The CDR3 DNA follows: TGTGCCTGGAGTGTACGGGGGAAAGGGGGCAATCAGCCCCAGCATTTT. Translation gives CAWSVRGKGGNQPQHF.

This chain joins TRBV5-1 and TRBJ2-3; D remains ambiguous. There are 14 residues in the CDR3. In germline, CDR1 is SGHRS, CDR2 YFSETQ. Trimming took 6 bases from V and 2 from J, leaving 13 bases between them. The CDR3 nucleotides read TGCGCCAGCATGGGCACGGTTTCCACAGATACGCAGTATTTT. This translates into CASMGTVSTDTQYF.

By sample share, this clone is medium-sized. J is TRBJ1-5 and V is TRBV30; 10 nucleotides agree with TRBD1. The V gene end was trimmed by 3 bases and the J gene end by 4 bases; junction bases not matched to a gene: 12. This CDR3 is built from 17 residues. Germline assignment: CDR1 GTSNPN and CDR2 SVGIG (reference sequence). CDR3 DNA sequence: TGTGCCTGGAGCACCTCGGACAGGGGGTTTCGTAATCAGCCCCAGCATTTT. It codes for CAWSTSDRGFRNQPQHF.

This clone was counted at least ten times. This CDR3 is CASSNQETQYF. Written as DNA, the CDR3 is TGTGCCAGCAGCAACCAAGAGACCCAGTACTTC. The genes are TRBV13 and TRBJ2-5, with no clear D. CDR3 length equals 11 residues. Trimming left V 5 bases short and J 0 bases short, with 1 base between. The germline V gene has CDR1 PRHDT and CDR2 FYEKMQ (reference sequence).

In its sample, this clone was seen many times. This chain links TRBV19 with TRBJ2-3, with D uncertain. This CDR3 is 15 amino acids long. Trimming cost V 6 bases and J 1 base, with 14 bases left between them. CDR1 is LNHDA, CDR2 SQIVND, per germline (reference sequence). This CDR3 reads CASRARSEGTDTQYF. The CDR3 DNA follows: TGTGCCAGTAGGGCCAGGTCGGAAGGCACAGATACGCAGTATTTT.

V and J are TRBV5-1 and TRBJ2-1; 8 bases are a match to TRBD2. Looked up from germline, CDR1 is SGHRS and CDR2 is YFSETQ. The CDR3 runs 16 residues. V lost 0 bases to trimming and J lost 7 bases; unmatched junction nucleotides: 9. The CDR3 sequence is CASSLEGSGIENEQFF. The CDR3 DNA reads as TGCGCCAGCAGCTTGGAAGGTAGCGGGATAGAGAATGAGCAGTTCTTC. Drawing the rest from reference TRBV5-1 and TRBJ2-1, the complete variable domain is KAGVTQTPRYLIKTRGQQVTLSCSPISGHRSVSWYQQTPGQGLQFLFEYFSETQRNKGNFPGRFSGRQFSNSRSEMNVSTLELGDSALYLCASSLEGSGIENEQFFGPGTRLTVL.

V gene TRBV3-1 combines with J gene TRBJ1-5; D call uncertain. Deletions cut 2 bases from V and 5 bases from J, with 10 bases between. The CDR3 is made up of 14 amino acids. Germline CDR1 is LGHDT and CDR2 is YNNKEL (reference sequence). CDR3 region: CASSQLVADQPQHF. CDR3 coding DNA: TGTGCCAGCAGCCAATTAGTTGCGGATCAGCCCCAGCATTTT.

This rearrangement joins TRBV4-2 to TRBJ1-4, with D perhaps matching TRBD1 (5 bases). There are 16 residues in the CDR3. Trimming removed 2 bases at V and 4 bases at J, with 14 bases between. Germline V gene lookup returns CDR1 LGHNA and CDR2 YNFKEQ. Here the CDR3 DNA reads TGTGCCAGCAGCCAACCTACAGGACCCAGTAATGAAAAACTGTTTTTT. This encodes CASSQPTGPSNEKLFF.

By proportion, this clone is medium-sized. The chain employs TRBV20-1 and TRBJ2-1; the D gene is possibly TRBD2 (6 bases). The CDR3 runs to 17 residues. Germline V gene lookup returns CDR1 DFQATT and CDR2 SNEGSKA (reference sequence). Trimming pared 0 bases from V and 8 bases from J, leaving 23 bases between. The CDR3 is CSAREGKAPSKRDEQFF. The CDR3 DNA reads as TGCAGTGCTAGAGAGGGGAAAGCGCCCTCCAAGCGGGATGAGCAGTTCTTC.

This rearrangement joins TRBV12-5 to TRBJ1-1; perhaps TRBD1 as D (6 bases). The CDR3 extends over 15 amino acids. Germline CDR1 reads LGHNT; CDR2 reads FRNRAP. Trimming left V 2 bases short and J 0 bases short, with 10 bases between. CDR3 in amino acids: CASGLSRDMNTEAFF. The DNA for the CDR3 is TGTGCTAGTGGTTTGTCCCGGGACATGAACACTGAAGCTTTCTTT.

By share of the sample, this clone is medium-sized. V and J are TRBV20-1 and TRBJ2-3, with D perhaps given as TRBD1 or TRBD2 (5 bases each). Trimming shortened V by 5 bases and J by 6 bases, and 24 bases separated the two germline ends. Germline V CDR1 and CDR2: DFQATT, SNEGSKA (reference sequence). The CDR3 contains 16 residues. The CDR3 loop reads CSAPPEGRKLQDTQYF. In DNA form, the CDR3 reads TGCAGTGCTCCCCCCGAGGGGAGAAAGCTCCAGGATACGCAGTATTTT.

The chain is built from TRBV5-1 and TRBJ2-3, with 9 positions matching TRBD2. The CDR3 spans 17 residues. J gave up 2 bases and V 0 bases, and 7 bases lay outside the gene matches. Germline CDR1 SGHRS, CDR2 YFSETQ. CDR3 in DNA: TGCGCCAGCAGCTTGGGGGCTAGCGGGGACTCCACAGATACGCAGTATTTT. As protein: CASSLGASGDSTDTQYF.

The chain has TRBV3-1 and TRBJ2-7; D might be TRBD1 (6 bases). CDR1 is LGHDT, CDR2 YNNKEL, per germline (reference sequence). This CDR3 is 13 amino acids long. Deletions cut 4 bases from V and 1 base from J, with 8 bases between. CDR3 DNA sequence: TGTGCCAGCAGCCGAGGACAGTCCTACGAGCAGTACTTC. Its protein product is CASSRGQSYEQYF.

V is TRBV6-1 and J is TRBJ1-1, with no clear D. The CDR3 contains 15 residues. Per germline, CDR1 MNHNS and CDR2 SASEGT. Trimming took off 4 bases at V and 3 bases at J, with 15 bases between the two ends. The CDR3 nucleotides read TGTGCCAGCAGTGGGTCCAGGTTTGTGGACACTGAAGCTTTCTTT. This sequence encodes CASSGSRFVDTEAFF.